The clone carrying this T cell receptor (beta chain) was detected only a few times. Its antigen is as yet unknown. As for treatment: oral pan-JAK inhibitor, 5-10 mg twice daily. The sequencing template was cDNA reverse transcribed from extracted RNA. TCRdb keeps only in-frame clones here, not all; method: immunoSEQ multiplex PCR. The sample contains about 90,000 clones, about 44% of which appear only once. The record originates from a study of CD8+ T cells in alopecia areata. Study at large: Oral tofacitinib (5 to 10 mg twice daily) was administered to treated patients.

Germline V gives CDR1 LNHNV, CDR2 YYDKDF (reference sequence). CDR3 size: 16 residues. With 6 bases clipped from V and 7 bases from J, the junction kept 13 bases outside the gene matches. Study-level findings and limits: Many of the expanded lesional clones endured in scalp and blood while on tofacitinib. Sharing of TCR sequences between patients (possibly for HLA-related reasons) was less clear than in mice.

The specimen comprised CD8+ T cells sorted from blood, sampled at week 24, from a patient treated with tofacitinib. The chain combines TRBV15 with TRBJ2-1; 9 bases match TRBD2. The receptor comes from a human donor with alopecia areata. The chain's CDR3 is CATRARLAAMTNEQFF. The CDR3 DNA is TGTGCCACCAGGGCAAGACTAGCGGCCATGACGAATGAGCAGTTCTTC.